The entry below describes one TCR beta chain. This sample was included in a study of Graves' ophthalmopathy and Graves' hyperthyroidism. The germline V gene encodes CDR1 SGHTA and CDR2 FQGNSA. Germline trimming cut 5 bases from V and 7 bases from J; bases unmatched to any gene: 12. The CDR3 sequence is 15 residues long. For repertoire sequencing, the TCR beta CDR3 regions were amplified from RNA transcripts. First-round RT-PCR with HTBI primers preceded a second-round multiplex PCR. TCRdb re-analysed the multiplex PCR reads in MiXCR, keeping a single row per CDR3 protein. The repertoire consists of about 410,000 distinct CDR3 sequences, with around 18% occurring once and the leading ten covering roughly 1.6%. Under 3 months in duration, the ophthalmopathy in affected donors had moderate-to-severe activity, CAS ≥3 and NOSPECS ≥4. Excluded were patients with other autoimmune diseases, uncontrolled infections, pregnancy or lactation. PBMCs stemmed from around 10 ml of fresh peripheral blood.

The chain has TRBV7-2 and TRBJ2-5, with 8 bases matching TRBD2. The sequenced sample was peripheral blood. The sequence came from a woman aged 18-30 years with Graves' ophthalmopathy. Here the CDR3 DNA reads TGTGCCAGCAGCCCTAGCGGGTCCGCTATGGTGACCCAGTACTTC. Encoded protein: CASSPSGSAMVTQYF.